This entry features one T cell receptor beta chain sequence. V dropped 4 bases and J dropped 3; count of bases not matched to a gene: 4. The CDR3 contains 15 residues. Germline V gives CDR1 SGHDT, CDR2 YYEEEE. This record comes from a study of T cell changes during pregnancy in multiple sclerosis. Only in-frame clones appear in the TCRdb table, and some are missing; sequencing was by immunoSEQ multiplex PCR. The profile covers around 67,000 clones, with almost 90% appearing a single time and more than 8% taken by the ten largest. V usage is TRBV5-6 and J usage is TRBJ2-7; TRBD2 aligns across 13 bases. The sequencing here drew on peripheral blood, taken after pregnancy. The source is a female donor in good health, enrolled as a control in a pregnancy study. The CDR3 sequence is CASSTGTSGIYEQYF. CDR3 in DNA: TGTGCCAGCAGCACCGGGACTAGCGGGATCTACGAGCAGTACTTC.